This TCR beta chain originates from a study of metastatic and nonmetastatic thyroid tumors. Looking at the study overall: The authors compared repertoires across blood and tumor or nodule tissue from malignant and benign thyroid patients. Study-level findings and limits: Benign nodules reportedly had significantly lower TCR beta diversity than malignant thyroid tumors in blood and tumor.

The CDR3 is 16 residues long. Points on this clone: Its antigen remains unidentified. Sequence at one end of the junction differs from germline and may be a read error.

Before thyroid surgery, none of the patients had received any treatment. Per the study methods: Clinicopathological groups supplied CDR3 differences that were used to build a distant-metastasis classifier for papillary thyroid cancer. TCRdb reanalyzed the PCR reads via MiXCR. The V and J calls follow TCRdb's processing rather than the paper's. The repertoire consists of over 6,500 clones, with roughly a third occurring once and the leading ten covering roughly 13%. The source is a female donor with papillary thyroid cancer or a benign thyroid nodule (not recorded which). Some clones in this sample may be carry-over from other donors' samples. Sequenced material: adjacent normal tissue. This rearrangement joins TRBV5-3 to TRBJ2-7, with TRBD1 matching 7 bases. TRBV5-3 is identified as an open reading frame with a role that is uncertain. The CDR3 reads CARSGEPGQHSYEKYF. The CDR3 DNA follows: TGTGCCAGAAGCGGCGAACCGGGACAGCACTCCTACGAGAAGTACTTC.